The 16 T cell receptor beta chains given below trace back to one sample, sequenced in a study of blood T cell repertoires in COVID-19. The table came from immunoSEQ multiplex PCR; TCRdb's copy has only in-frame clones and leaves some out. The table lists under 300,000 clones, roughly 88% of them singletons, with around 3% in the top ten. The sample consisted of PBMCs or T cells enriched from blood (not recorded which). These receptor sequences come from a woman aged 40 to 49 who had been exposed to COVID-19.

This chain uses TRBV4-1 with TRBJ2-1; 10 bases map to TRBD2. CDR3 size: 16 residues. J was trimmed by 4 bases and V by 1 base; bases with no gene match: 4. Germline CDR1 MGHRA, CDR2 YSYEKL. Here the CDR3 reads CASSQGASGSYNEQFF. In nucleotides, the CDR3 is TGCGCCAGCAGCCAAGGGGCTAGCGGGAGTTACAATGAGCAGTTCTTC.

This chain joins TRBV5-8 and TRBJ1-2; a weak D match, TRBD1 (5 bases). The CDR3 is 15 residues long. CDR1 and CDR2 (germline): SGHTS, YDEGEE. V lost 0 bases to trimming and J lost 4 bases, with 13 bases between them. The CDR3 reads CASSLGPTASYGYTF. Written as DNA, the CDR3 is TGTGCCAGCAGCTTGGGGCCGACAGCTTCCTATGGCTACACCTTC.

This clone has a handful of counts. The chain recombines TRBV14 with TRBJ1-5; TRBD1 aligns across 8 bases. This CDR3 is 17 amino acids long. Trimming cost V 0 bases and J 4 bases; bases outside gene matches: 8. Germline values: CDR1 SGHDN, CDR2 FVKESK. The CDR3 region has the DNA TGTGCCAGCAGCCAAGATGTCGGCAGGGGGCGAAATCAGCCCCAGCATTTT. Translated: CASSQDVGRGRNQPQHF.

This chain joins TRBV30 and TRBJ1-1; possibly TRBD1 for D (6 bases). The CDR3 length is 16 residues. Trimming took off 2 bases at V and 0 bases at J, with 16 bases between the two ends. Germline lookup yields CDR1 GTSNPN and CDR2 SVGIG (reference sequence). The chain's CDR3 is CAWSPTDTGLNTEAFF. In nucleotides, the CDR3 is TGTGCCTGGAGTCCCACCGATACAGGGTTGAACACTGAAGCTTTCTTT.

The gene calls are TRBV11-2 and TRBJ2-7; TRBD1 is a possible D gene (8 bases). This CDR3 comprises 16 residues. Germline assignment: CDR1 SGHAT and CDR2 FQNNGV. V was pared by 5 bases and J by 0 bases, with 17 bases between. CDR3: CASSPQGAGDSYEQYF. The CDR3 region has the DNA TGTGCCAGCAGCCCCCAGGGGGCGGGGGACTCCTACGAGCAGTACTTC.

CDR3 residues: CASSQGGTSDTEQFF. The DNA for the CDR3 is TGTGCCAGCAGCCAAGGGGGGACTAGCGATACTGAGCAGTTCTTC. J is TRBJ2-1 and V is TRBV3-1 (or the pseudogene TRBV3-2); 10 positions match TRBD2. This CDR3 contains 15 residues. With 1 base clipped from V and 9 bases from J, the junction kept 6 bases outside the gene matches. CDR1 is LGHDT, CDR2 YNNKEL, per germline (reference sequence).

The chain is built from TRBV28 and TRBJ1-3, with 12 bases lining up with TRBD1. Looked up from germline, CDR1 is MDHEN and CDR2 is SYDVKM. J gave up 5 bases and V 6 bases, and 5 bases lay outside the gene matches. The CDR3 has 15 residues. Written as DNA, the CDR3 is TGTGCCAGCAGCTGGGGACAGGGGGCTAGAAACACCATATATTTT. Its translation is CASSWGQGARNTIYF.

The chain employs TRBV3-1 (or the pseudogene TRBV3-2) and TRBJ2-1; unclear D gene. The CDR3 sequence is 16 residues long. The V end lost 0 bases, the J end lost 6 bases, and 15 bases lay between the germline ends. The V gene's germline CDR1 is LGHDT and CDR2 YNNKEL (reference sequence). The CDR3 DNA sequence: TGTGCCAGCAGCCAAGATCTTGGTAGCACGAGCAATGAGCAGTTCTTC. Protein: CASSQDLGSTSNEQFF.

This clone was counted a single time. V usage is TRBV5-4 and J usage is TRBJ2-7; 7 nucleotides match TRBD2. With 4 bases clipped from V and 2 bases from J, the junction kept 3 bases outside the gene matches. The CDR3 has 13 amino acids. The germline V gene encodes CDR1 SGHNT and CDR2 YYREEE (reference sequence). The CDR3 DNA sequence: TGTGCCAGCAGCCAACGGGAGGCCTACGAGCAGTACTTC. Amino acids: CASSQREAYEQYF.

The V gene is TRBV18, the J gene TRBJ1-3; the match to TRBD1 covers 7 bases. Trimming removed 3 bases from V and 6 bases from J; junction bases left unmatched: 14. The germline V gene has CDR1 KGHSH and CDR2 LQKENI. The CDR3 extends over 17 amino acids. In nucleotides, the CDR3 is TGTGCCAGCTCACCCAACCGAGGGGGCAATTTCGAAAACACCATATATTTT. Amino acids: CASSPNRGGNFENTIYF.

This clone was observed a single time. The chain employs TRBV6-2 or TRBV6-3 and TRBJ2-1, with D perhaps matching TRBD2 (6 bases). CDR1 and CDR2 (germline): MNHEY, SVGEGT. The germline V and J ends were trimmed by 4 bases and 8 bases, with 12 bases remaining between them. The CDR3 runs 13 residues. This CDR3 reads CASSWRWGDEQFF. The CDR3 DNA is TGTGCCAGCAGTTGGAGGTGGGGGGATGAGCAGTTCTTC.

The chain recombines TRBV7-6 with TRBJ2-5; D possibly corresponds to TRBD2 (5 bases). The ends were cut back, 4 bases at V and 5 bases at J, with 11 bases in the middle. The CDR3 spans 13 residues. The germline V gene has CDR1 SGHVS and CDR2 FNYEAQ. CDR3 region: CASSSGSGETQYF. CDR3 sequence (DNA): TGTGCCAGCAGCTCCGGTTCGGGGGAGACCCAGTACTTC. The entire variable domain, with the rest obtained from reference TRBV7-6 and TRBJ2-5, is as follows: GAGVSQSPRYKVTKRGQDVALRCDPISGHVSLYWYRQALGQGPEFLTYFNYEAQQDKSGLPNDRFSAERPEGSISTLTIQRTEQRDSAMYRCASSSGSGETQYFGPGTRLLVL.

This chain connects TRBV9 to TRBJ1-3; D gene ambiguous. The CDR3 runs 14 residues. Germline V gene lookup returns CDR1 SGDLS and CDR2 YYNGEE. The ends were cut back, 3 bases at V and 0 bases at J, with 7 bases in the middle. CDR3 in amino acids: CASSATSSGNTIYF. CDR3 DNA: TGTGCCAGCAGCGCTACTAGCTCTGGAAACACCATATATTTT.

The J gene is TRBJ2-2, the V gene TRBV4-3, with D possibly TRBD1 on 5 matching bases. This CDR3 contains 16 residues. Germline V gene sequence: CDR1 LGHNA, CDR2 YSLEER. Trimming took off 0 bases at V and 7 bases at J, with 15 bases between the two ends. The CDR3 region is CASSQDRAGKVGELFF. For the CDR3, the DNA is TGCGCCAGCAGCCAAGATCGAGCAGGGAAAGTCGGGGAGCTGTTTTTT.

J is TRBJ1-6 and V is TRBV5-5; possibly TRBD1 for D (6 bases). In germline, CDR1 is SGHKS, CDR2 YYEKEE (reference sequence). The CDR3 spans 14 residues. V lost 5 bases to trimming and J lost 5 bases, with 11 bases between them. In nucleotides, the CDR3 is TGTGCCAGCAGTTCACAGGGAGATAATTCACCCCTCCACTTT. Translation: CASSSQGDNSPLHF.

J is TRBJ1-6 and V is TRBV27; TRBD1 agrees at 7 bases. With V trimmed by 7 bases and J by 9 bases, 9 bases remained unmatched. Germline V gene lookup returns CDR1 MNHEY and CDR2 SMNVEV (reference sequence). This CDR3 has 14 residues. The CDR3 nucleotides are TGTGCCAGCACCTCGGAGGGGGCCGGTTCACCCCTCCACTTT. Encoded protein: CASTSEGAGSPLHF.